This T cell receptor beta chain was identified in a study of blood T cells in healthy people across ages (dated by TCRdb to the mid-2010s). Some background on the complete study: In model experiments, template switching captured about one uniquely barcoded TCR beta cDNA molecule for every two T cells. Using deep sequencing normalized with unique cDNA molecular identifiers, the study measured how TCR beta repertoire diversity changes with age. The donors were divided into four age groups: young (average roughly 17 years), middle-aged (roughly 42), aged (about 62) and long-lived (roughly 88). For two donors (one aged 18 to 30 and one aged 80 or older), the study analyzed two additional independent replicas of 1 million unique cDNA reads from the same blood draw. Donors of different ages were randomly distributed across sequencing lanes to avoid experimental bias. Study-wide conclusions, independent of this receptor: Conclusive comparison of naive and antigen-experienced compartments was prevented by the profiling of bulk unsorted PBMCs. Observed TCR beta diversity per million T cells fell roughly linearly with age, and a significant reduction was already apparent by age around 40. Total diversity estimates from one million sequenced T cells were considered lower bounds and underestimates. A strong correlation was found between observed TCR beta diversity and the percentage of naive T cells measured by flow cytometry. Compared with the aged group, the long-lived group had more naive CD4+ T cells, fewer expanded clones and increased TCR diversity, a pattern suggesting age selection. The CMV infection status of donors was not known, potentially confounding age-related changes in expanded clonotypes.

Details on this clonotype: The antigen it recognizes is unknown. Base qualities are not recorded, but no much larger clone differs from it by a single base.

The 39 donors, aged about 6 to 100 years, were systemically healthy Caucasian individuals from Russia. Approximately 10 milliliters of peripheral blood were collected from each donor into EDTA-treated Vacutainer tubes. Ficoll-Paque density-gradient centrifugation was used to isolate PBMCs, with at least 6.5 million per sample. Total RNA was extracted from PBMCs with Trizol reagent, with at least 5 micrograms obtained per sample. For every donor, flow cytometry on a PBMC aliquot measured the percentage of naive CD45RAhigh/CD27high T cells. The library relied on 5' RACE. The instrument was an Illumina HiSeq 2500. The second PCR ran for about 6 to 11 cycles and used a J-beta primer mix along with a sample-barcoded 5' primer. A unique molecular identifier was introduced onto each TCR beta cDNA molecule by a template-switch 5' adaptor carrying 12 random nucleotides. At least 3 million CDR3-containing paired-end reads were obtained from each sample. First-strand cDNA synthesis was performed from all RNA using the Mint cDNA synthesis kit, with priming by a TRBC-specific oligonucleotide. Following uracil-DNA glycosylase treatment, all cDNA underwent a first 18-cycle PCR with the universal primers M1SS and BC2_uni_R. As for the original processing: For normalization, 1 million high-quality reads, each with a distinct molecular identifier, were randomly selected from each sample. Reads with shared molecular identifiers were discarded instead of being binned into consensus sequences. MiTCR, with a Q25 quality threshold and the strictest error-elimination algorithm, was used for CDR3 identification, clonotype clustering and error correction. A nonparametric unseen species model using Euler transformation provided a lower-bound estimate of total TCR beta diversity. TCRdb applied fastp at Q25 and MiXCR to the public reads, then kept only in-frame beta chains. Duplicate CDR3 protein sequences are folded into a single record with the most common DNA and genes. The V and J calls come from TCRdb's annotation, not from the publication. This sample has about a million distinct CDR3 sequences in its table, and roughly 43% of those were observed once. Around 15% of the sample belongs to the ten largest clones.

The sample comprised blood. The receptor comes from a young man in good health.

The bases read TGTGCCTGGAGTCCTCTAACAGGGTGGGACACTGAAGCTTTCTTT. It translates to CAWSPLTGWDTEAFF. The sequence joins TRBV30 to TRBJ1-1; possibly the D gene is TRBD1, per 6 matching bases. The germline V gene (reference sequence) supplies CDR1 GTSNPN and CDR2 SVGIG. V is shortened by 2 bases, J by 3 bases, and the region joining them spans 16 bases. The CDR3 runs 15 amino acids, cysteine and phenylalanine included. Only the CDR3 DNA is retained, 45 bases long and in frame from the first base.